Below, one T cell receptor beta chain is given with its context. Its antigen is currently unknown. This record comes from a study of T cell responses to AZD1222 COVID-19 vaccine. Whole-study context: Second-dose groups at about 4 or about 12 weeks were pooled. Study results and limitations: Regions 160-218 and 743-854 dominated among vaccine-associated CD4 TCRs spanning spike. Just a handful of AZD1222 recipients were seropositive at baseline.

CDR1 is KGHSH, CDR2 LQKENI, per germline. CDR3 length equals 15 residues. Trimming removed 1 base at V and 0 bases at J, with 7 bases between. This table comes from immunoSEQ multiplex PCR, and its TCRdb copy is limited to in-frame clones, with some not included. The table has about 100,000 clones, approximately 87% seen once. This chain joins TRBV18 and TRBJ1-3; D not resolved. The TCR comes from an adult in good health. The sample here was peripheral blood, taken on day 0 of AZD1222 vaccination. CDR3 DNA sequence: TGTGCCAGCTCACCACAGGGCCCCTCTGGAAACACCATATATTTT. Its translation: CASSPQGPSGNTIYF.